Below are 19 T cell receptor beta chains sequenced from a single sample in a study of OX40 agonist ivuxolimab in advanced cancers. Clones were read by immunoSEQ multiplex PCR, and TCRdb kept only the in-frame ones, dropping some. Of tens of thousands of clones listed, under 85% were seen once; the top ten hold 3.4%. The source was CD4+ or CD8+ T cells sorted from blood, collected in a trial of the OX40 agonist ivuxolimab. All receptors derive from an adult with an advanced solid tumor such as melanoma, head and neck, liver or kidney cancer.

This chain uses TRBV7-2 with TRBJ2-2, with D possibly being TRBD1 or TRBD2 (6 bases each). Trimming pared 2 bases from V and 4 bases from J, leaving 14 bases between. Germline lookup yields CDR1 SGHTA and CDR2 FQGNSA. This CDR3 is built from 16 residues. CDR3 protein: CASSLYVGGRTGELFF. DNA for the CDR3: TGTGCCAGCAGCTTATATGTCGGGGGCCGCACCGGGGAGCTGTTTTTT.

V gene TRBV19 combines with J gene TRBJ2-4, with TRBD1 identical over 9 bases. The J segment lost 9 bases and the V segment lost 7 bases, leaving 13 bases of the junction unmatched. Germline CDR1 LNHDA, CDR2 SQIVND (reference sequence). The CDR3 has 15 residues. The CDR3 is CASTSGTGKLSIQYF. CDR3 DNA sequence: TGTGCCAGTACGTCCGGGACAGGGAAGTTGAGCATTCAGTACTTC.

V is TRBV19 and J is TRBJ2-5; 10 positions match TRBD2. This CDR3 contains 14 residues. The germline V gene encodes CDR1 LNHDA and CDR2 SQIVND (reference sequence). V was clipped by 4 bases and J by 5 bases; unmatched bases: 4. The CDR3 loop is CASSTLAGKETQYF. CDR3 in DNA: TGTGCCAGTAGTACACTAGCGGGGAAGGAGACCCAGTACTTC. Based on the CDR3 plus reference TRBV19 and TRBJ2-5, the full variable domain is DGGITQSPKYLFRKEGQNVTLSCEQNLNHDAMYWYRQDPGQGLRLIYYSQIVNDFQKGDIAEGYSVSREKKESFPLTVTSAQKNPTAFYLCASSTLAGKETQYFGPGTRLLVL.

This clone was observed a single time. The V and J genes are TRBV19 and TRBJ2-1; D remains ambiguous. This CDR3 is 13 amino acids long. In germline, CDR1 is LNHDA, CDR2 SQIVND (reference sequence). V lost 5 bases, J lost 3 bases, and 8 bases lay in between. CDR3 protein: CASSAKVYNEQFF. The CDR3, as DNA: TGTGCCAGTAGTGCCAAGGTCTACAATGAGCAGTTCTTC.

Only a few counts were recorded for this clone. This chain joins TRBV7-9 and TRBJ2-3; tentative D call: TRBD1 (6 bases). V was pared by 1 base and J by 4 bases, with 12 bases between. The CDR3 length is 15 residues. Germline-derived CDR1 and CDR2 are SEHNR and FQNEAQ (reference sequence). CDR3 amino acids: CASSLGSGAADTQYF. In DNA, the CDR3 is TGTGCCAGCAGCTTAGGGTCAGGGGCGGCAGATACGCAGTATTTT.

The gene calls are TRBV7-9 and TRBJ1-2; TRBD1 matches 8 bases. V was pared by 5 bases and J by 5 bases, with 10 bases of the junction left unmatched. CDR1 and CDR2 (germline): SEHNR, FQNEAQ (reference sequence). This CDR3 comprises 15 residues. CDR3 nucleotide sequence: TGTGCCAGCAGCGCCCAGACAGGGGTAGGATATGGCTACACCTTC. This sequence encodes CASSAQTGVGYGYTF.

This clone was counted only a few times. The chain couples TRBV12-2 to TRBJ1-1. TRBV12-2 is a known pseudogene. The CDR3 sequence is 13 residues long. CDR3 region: CANRRGTNTEAFF. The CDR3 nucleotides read TGTGCAAACCGACGCGGGACGAACACTGAAGCTTTCTTT.

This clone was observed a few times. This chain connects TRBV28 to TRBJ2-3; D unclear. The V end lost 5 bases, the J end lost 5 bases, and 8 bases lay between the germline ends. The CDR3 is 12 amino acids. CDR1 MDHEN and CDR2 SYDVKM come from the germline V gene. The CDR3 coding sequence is TGTGCCAGCAGTCCCCCAGTAGATACGCAGTATTTT. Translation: CASSPPVDTQYF.

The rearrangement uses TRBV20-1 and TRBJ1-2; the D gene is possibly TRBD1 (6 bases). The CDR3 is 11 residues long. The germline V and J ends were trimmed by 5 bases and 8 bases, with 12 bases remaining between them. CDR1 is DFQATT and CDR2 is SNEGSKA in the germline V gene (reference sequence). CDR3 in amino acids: CSAGGASGYTF. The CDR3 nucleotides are TGCAGTGCTGGGGGGGCGAGCGGCTACACCTTC.

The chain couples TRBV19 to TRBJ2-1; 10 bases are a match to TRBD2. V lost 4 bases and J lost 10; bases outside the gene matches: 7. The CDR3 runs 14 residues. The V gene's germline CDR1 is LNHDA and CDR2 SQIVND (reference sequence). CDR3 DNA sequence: TGTGCCAGTAGTACCCAGCGGGGGGGCCGAGAGCAGTTCTTC. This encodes CASSTQRGGREQFF.

CDR3 loop: CASSEVTSGGTSSYEQYF. DNA of the CDR3: TGTGCCAGCAGTGAAGTGACTAGCGGGGGGACAAGCTCCTACGAGCAGTACTTC. The chain recombines TRBV6-1 with TRBJ2-7; 13 nucleotides line up with TRBD2. V lost 1 base to trimming and J lost 0 bases; unmatched junction nucleotides: 6. CDR3 length equals 18 residues. Germline lookup yields CDR1 MNHNS and CDR2 SASEGT.

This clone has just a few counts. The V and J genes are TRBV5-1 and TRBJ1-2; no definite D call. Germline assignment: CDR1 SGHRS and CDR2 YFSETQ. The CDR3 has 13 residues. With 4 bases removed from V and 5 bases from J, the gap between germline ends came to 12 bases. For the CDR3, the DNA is TGCGCCAGCAGCCTCGGCGGGGTATATGGCTACACCTTC. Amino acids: CASSLGGVYGYTF.

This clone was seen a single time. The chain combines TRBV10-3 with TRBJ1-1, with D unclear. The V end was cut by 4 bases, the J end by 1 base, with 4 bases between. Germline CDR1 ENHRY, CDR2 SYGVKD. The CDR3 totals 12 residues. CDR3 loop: CAISARNTEAFF. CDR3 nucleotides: TGTGCCATCAGTGCCAGGAACACTGAAGCTTTCTTT.

This CDR3 is CASSLRTGGAEKLFF. CDR3 nucleotides: TGTGCCAGCTCACTTAGGACAGGGGGCGCAGAAAAACTGTTTTTT. The chain has TRBV18 and TRBJ1-4; TRBD1 matches at 11 bases. The CDR3 is 15 residues long. Looked up from germline, CDR1 is KGHSH and CDR2 is LQKENI. The V segment lost 4 bases and the J segment 8 bases; nucleotides outside the gene matches: 6.

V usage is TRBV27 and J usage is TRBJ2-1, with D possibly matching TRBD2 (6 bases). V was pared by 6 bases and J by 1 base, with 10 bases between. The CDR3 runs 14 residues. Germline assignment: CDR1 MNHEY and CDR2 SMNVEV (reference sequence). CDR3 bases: TGTGCCAGCAGGGCGGGATGGTCCTACAATGAGCAGTTCTTC. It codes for CASRAGWSYNEQFF.

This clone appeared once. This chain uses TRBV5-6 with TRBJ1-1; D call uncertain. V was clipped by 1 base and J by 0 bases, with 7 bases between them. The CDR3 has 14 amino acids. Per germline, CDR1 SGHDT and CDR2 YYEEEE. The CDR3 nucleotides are TGTGCCAGCAGCTTGCCCAGGATGAACACTGAAGCTTTCTTT. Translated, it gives CASSLPRMNTEAFF.

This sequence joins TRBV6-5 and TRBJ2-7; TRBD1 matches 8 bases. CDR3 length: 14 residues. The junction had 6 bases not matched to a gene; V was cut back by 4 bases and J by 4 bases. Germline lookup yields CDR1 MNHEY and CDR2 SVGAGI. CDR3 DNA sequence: TGTGCCAGCAGTTCACGCAGGGGGCTTTACGAGCAGTACTTC. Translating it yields CASSSRRGLYEQYF.

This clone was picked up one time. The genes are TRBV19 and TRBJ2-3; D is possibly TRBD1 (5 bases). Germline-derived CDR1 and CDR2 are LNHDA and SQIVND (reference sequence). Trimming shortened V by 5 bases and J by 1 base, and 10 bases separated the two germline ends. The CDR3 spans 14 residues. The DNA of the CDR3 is TGTGCCAGTAGTTGGCAGGGTGGCACAGATACGCAGTATTTT. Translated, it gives CASSWQGGTDTQYF.

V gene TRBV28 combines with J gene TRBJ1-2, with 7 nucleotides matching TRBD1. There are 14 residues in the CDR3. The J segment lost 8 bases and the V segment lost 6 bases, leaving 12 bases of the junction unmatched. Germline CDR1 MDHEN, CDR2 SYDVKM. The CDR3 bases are TGTGCCAGCAGCTTAGGGGGCGCCCCGCAGGGCTACACCTTC. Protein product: CASSLGGAPQGYTF.